The 27 T cell receptor beta chains below were found in one sample sequenced in a study of cytomegalovirus exposure and HLA in healthy donors. PCR employed 60 Vbeta and 13 Jbeta primers. Sequenced by immunoSEQ multiplex PCR; TCRdb stores in-frame clones only, minus some. The sample has 50,000 or so clones. Sequenced: PBMCs. The receptors here all came from a woman aged 40-49 years in good health and CMV-seronegative.

The V and J genes are TRBV5-6 and TRBJ2-2, with 7 bases lining up with TRBD1. V was clipped by 2 bases and J by 3 bases; unmatched bases: 7. The length of the CDR3 is 16 residues. Germline V gene sequence: CDR1 SGHDT, CDR2 YYEEEE. The CDR3, as DNA: TGTGCCAGCAGCTTCATAGGGGGCATGGACACCGGGGAGCTGTTTTTT. As protein: CASSFIGGMDTGELFF. Full variable domain (missing parts from reference TRBV5-6 and TRBJ2-2): DAGVTQSPTHLIKTRGQQVTLRCSPKSGHDTVSWYQQALGQGPQFIFQYYEEEERQRGNFPDRFSGHQFPNYSSELNVNALLLGDSALYLCASSFIGGMDTGELFFGEGSRLTVL.

V is TRBV6-1 and J is TRBJ1-6, with D perhaps TRBD1 (5 bases). V was pared by 2 bases and J by 13 bases, with 15 bases between. Looked up from germline, CDR1 is MNHNS and CDR2 is SASEGT. The CDR3 contains 14 residues. In DNA, the CDR3 is TGTGCCAGCAGTGAATCCGCCGGGGACTCGCCCCTCCACTTT. This sequence encodes CASSESAGDSPLHF.

V gene TRBV6-1 combines with J gene TRBJ1-5, with 7 nucleotides matching TRBD1. CDR3 length: 14 residues. Germline V gene lookup returns CDR1 MNHNS and CDR2 SASEGT. Trimming removed 4 bases from V and 5 bases from J; junction bases left unmatched: 5. CDR3 sequence reads: CASSGQGEHQPQHF. The DNA of the CDR3 is TGTGCCAGCAGTGGACAGGGAGAGCATCAGCCCCAGCATTTT.

The gene calls are TRBV2 and TRBJ2-3, with 9 bases identical to TRBD2. CDR1 and CDR2 (germline): SNHLY, FYNNEI. After removal of 5 bases from V and 0 bases from J, the junction contained 3 bases not matched to a gene. The CDR3 has 15 residues. CDR3 amino acids: CASSPTSGSTDTQYF. CDR3 bases: TGTGCCAGCAGTCCGACTAGCGGTAGCACAGATACGCAGTATTTT.

J is TRBJ1-2 and V is TRBV6-4; 8 bases agree with TRBD1. Germline CDR1 reads MRHNA; CDR2 reads SNTAGT. This CDR3 region has 14 residues. Losses at the gene ends were 6 bases for V and 7 bases for J; bases not matched to a gene: 10. CDR3 coding DNA: TGTGCCAGCAGGGGGGACAGGTGGGATGGTGGCTACACCTTC. Residues: CASRGDRWDGGYTF.

The chain uses TRBV10-3 and TRBJ2-2, with D perhaps matching TRBD2 (6 bases). V was cut by 3 bases and J by 6 bases, with 14 bases left in between. This CDR3 contains 15 residues. Per germline, CDR1 ENHRY and CDR2 SYGVKD. The CDR3 is CAISERTGEAGELFF. The DNA of the CDR3 is TGTGCCATCAGTGAACGGACGGGGGAGGCCGGGGAGCTGTTTTTT.

The chain joins TRBV28 to TRBJ2-5; TRBD2 matches at 8 bases. With 3 bases clipped from V and 5 bases from J, the junction kept 5 bases outside the gene matches. This CDR3 contains 14 residues. The germline CDR1 and CDR2 sequences are MDHEN and SYDVKM. The CDR3 DNA reads as TGTGCCAGCAGTTTCGGGACTAGTTTGGAGACCCAGTACTTC. Its protein is CASSFGTSLETQYF. Full variable domain (outside the CDR3, taken from reference TRBV28 and TRBJ2-5): DVKVTQSSRYLVKRTGEKVFLECVQDMDHENMFWYRQDPGLGLRLIYFSYDVKMKEKGDIPEGYSVSREKKERFSLILESASTNQTSMYLCASSFGTSLETQYFGPGTRLLVL.

The chain combines TRBV5-1 with TRBJ1-6; 7 bases are shared with TRBD1. The CDR3 sequence is 20 residues long. Unmatched junction bases numbered 16, after V lost 4 bases and J lost 0 bases. CDR1 SGHRS and CDR2 YFSETQ come from the germline V gene. The CDR3 is CASSAGFQGGISSYNSPLHF. CDR3 nucleotides: TGCGCCAGCAGCGCTGGGTTTCAGGGGGGTATTAGCTCCTATAATTCACCCCTCCACTTT.

The chain links TRBV10-3 to TRBJ2-1, with 7 bases fitting TRBD2. The V gene's germline CDR1 is ENHRY and CDR2 SYGVKD. The length of the CDR3 is 14 residues. V shed 2 bases and J 7 bases; nucleotides not matched to a gene: 5. The CDR3 sequence is CAISEREDLNEQFF. Written as DNA, the CDR3 is TGTGCCATCAGTGAGCGGGAGGACTTGAATGAGCAGTTCTTC.

The chain uses TRBV7-2 and TRBJ1-1; 11 bases map to TRBD1. With 4 bases clipped from V and 5 bases from J, the junction kept 9 bases outside the gene matches. There are 16 residues in the CDR3. CDR1 and CDR2 from the germline V gene are SGHTA and FQGNSA. The CDR3 DNA reads as TGTGCCAGCAGCTCTCGGGACAGGGGGACGGGGACTGAAGCTTTCTTT. It translates to CASSSRDRGTGTEAFF.

The V gene is TRBV30, the J gene TRBJ2-1, with D unclear. CDR3 size: 13 residues. Trimming shortened V by 3 bases and J by 2 bases, and 8 bases separated the two germline ends. CDR1 GTSNPN and CDR2 SVGIG come from the germline V gene (reference sequence). CDR3: CAWRRLPYNEQFF. The DNA for the CDR3 is TGTGCCTGGAGGAGGCTACCCTACAATGAGCAGTTCTTC.

The chain joins TRBV5-8 to TRBJ1-2; weak D call: TRBD1 (6 bases). V dropped 2 bases and J dropped 4 bases, with 9 bases sitting between them. This CDR3 is built from 13 residues. Germline V gene lookup returns CDR1 SGHTS and CDR2 YDEGEE. The CDR3 bases are TGTGCCAGCAGCTTTACAGGGCCCTATGGCTACACCTTC. Protein product: CASSFTGPYGYTF.

The rearrangement links TRBV2 to TRBJ1-2, with D maybe TRBD1 (6 bases). V was trimmed by 10 bases and J by 4 bases, leaving 16 bases between them. Germline V gene lookup returns CDR1 SNHLY and CDR2 FYNNEI. The CDR3 is made up of 13 amino acids. CDR3 nucleotides: TGTGCCAATCACGGGACAAAAACCTATGGCTACACCTTC. This gives the protein CANHGTKTYGYTF. The whole variable domain, remainder taken from reference TRBV2 and TRBJ1-2, is EPEVTQTPSHQVTQMGQEVILRCVPISNHLYFYWYRQILGQKVEFLVSFYNNEISEKSEIFDDQFSVERPDGSNFTLKIRSTKLEDSAMYFCANHGTKTYGYTFGSGTRLTVV.

The chain has TRBV7-6 and TRBJ2-7, with a possible D match to TRBD1 (5 bases). V was clipped by 0 bases and J by 7 bases, with 13 bases between them. The CDR3 has 14 amino acids. Germline V CDR1 and CDR2: SGHVS, FNYEAQ. The CDR3 nucleotides read TGTGCCAGCAGCTTAGCTACCCAGGGAAGGGAGCAGTACTTC. This sequence encodes CASSLATQGREQYF.

This rearrangement joins TRBV19 to TRBJ1-5; no firm D call. CDR1 LNHDA and CDR2 SQIVND come from the germline V gene (reference sequence). Deletions cut 3 bases from V and 3 bases from J, with 9 bases between. The CDR3 is 14 amino acids. CDR3 amino acids: CASSIERSNQPQHF. The DNA of the CDR3 is TGTGCCAGTAGTATCGAGAGGTCCAATCAGCCCCAGCATTTT.

V usage is TRBV6-5 and J usage is TRBJ1-1; 7 nucleotides line up with TRBD1. The CDR3 has 15 amino acids. Germline assignment: CDR1 MNHEY and CDR2 SVGAGI. V trimming: 0 bases; J trimming: 1 base; junction bases outside the gene matches: 2. The chain's CDR3 is CASSYSGTANTEAFF. The CDR3 DNA sequence: TGTGCCAGCAGTTACTCCGGGACAGCGAACACTGAAGCTTTCTTT.

CDR3 residues: CASAWGGNTEAFF. The DNA of the CDR3 is TGTGCCAGCGCGTGGGGGGGGAACACTGAAGCTTTCTTT. V and J are TRBV18 and TRBJ1-1, with a tentative D call TRBD1 (5 bases). This CDR3 has 13 amino acids. Per germline, CDR1 KGHSH and CDR2 LQKENI. The V gene lost 8 bases and the J gene lost 1 base, with 11 bases spanning the gap.

The rearrangement uses TRBV30 and TRBJ2-5; D is unresolved. The length of the CDR3 is 12 residues. Trimming cost V 2 bases and J 4 bases, with 8 bases left between them. From germline, CDR1 is GTSNPN and CDR2 SVGIG (reference sequence). In DNA, the CDR3 is TGTGCCTGGAGTAGGCCGGGAGAGACCCAGTACTTC. Protein product: CAWSRPGETQYF.

The chain combines TRBV27 with TRBJ2-7, with D perhaps matching TRBD2 (5 bases). Looked up from germline, CDR1 is MNHEY and CDR2 is SMNVEV (reference sequence). CDR3 length: 16 residues. Trimming cost V 5 bases and J 0 bases, with 17 bases left between them. The CDR3: CASSPLRGNPSYEQYF. DNA for the CDR3: TGTGCCAGCAGTCCCCTGCGAGGGAATCCCTCCTACGAGCAGTACTTC.

The V gene is TRBV18, the J gene TRBJ2-7, with D perhaps TRBD2 (7 bases). The CDR3 loop spans 15 amino acids. V was cut by 2 bases and J by 6 bases, with 17 bases left in between. Per the germline V gene, CDR1 is KGHSH and CDR2 is LQKENI. The CDR3 DNA reads TGTGCCAGCTCACCATCCCAGGAGGGGGGGACCGAGCAGTACTTC. It specifies CASSPSQEGGTEQYF. Full variable domain (outside the CDR3, taken from reference TRBV18 and TRBJ2-7): NAGVMQNPRHLVRRRGQEARLRCSPMKGHSHVYWYRQLPEEGLKFMVYLQKENIIDESGMPKERFSAEFPKEGPSILRIQQVVRGDSAAYFCASSPSQEGGTEQYFGPGTRLTVT.

The V call is TRBV5-1, the J call TRBJ1-1, with a tentative D call TRBD1 (6 bases). V lost 0 bases, J lost 6 bases, and 15 bases lay in between. The CDR3 is made up of 15 amino acids. Germline CDR1 reads SGHRS; CDR2 reads YFSETQ. The CDR3 DNA reads as TGCGCCAGCAGCTTGGAGGGGGACGGGGCGTCTGAAGCTTTCTTT. It specifies CASSLEGDGASEAFF.

The CDR3, as DNA: TGTGCCAGCAGTCAGACAAAAGGCTATGGCTACACCTTC. This codes for CASSQTKGYGYTF. The J gene is TRBJ1-2, the V gene TRBV6-5; D unclear. CDR1 MNHEY and CDR2 SVGAGI come from the germline V gene. V lost 5 bases and J 4 bases, leaving 11 bases between the germline ends. The CDR3 is 13 amino acids.

This sequence joins TRBV5-4 and TRBJ2-7; the D gene is possibly TRBD2 (6 bases). The V end was cut by 1 base, the J end by 3 bases, with 11 bases between. The CDR3 is 14 residues long. The germline V gene has CDR1 SGHNT and CDR2 YYREEE (reference sequence). The CDR3 reads CASSLPGGDYEQYF. CDR3 in DNA: TGTGCCAGCAGCTTGCCAGGAGGGGACTACGAGCAGTACTTC.

This chain joins TRBV28 and TRBJ1-2; D is possibly TRBD1 (6 bases). Looked up from germline, CDR1 is MDHEN and CDR2 is SYDVKM. The length of the CDR3 is 14 residues. The V gene lost 7 bases and the J gene lost 0 bases, with 12 bases spanning the gap. The CDR3 region is CASIRTEANYGYTF. The CDR3 region has the DNA TGTGCCAGCATCCGGACAGAAGCTAACTATGGCTACACCTTC.

V is TRBV4-3 and J is TRBJ2-1; 8 bases agree with TRBD2. J was trimmed by 15 bases and V by 0 bases; bases with no gene match: 7. The germline gives CDR1 LGHNA, CDR2 YSLEER. CDR3 length: 13 residues. The CDR3 spells CASSQDTGTSVFF. The CDR3 region has the DNA TGCGCCAGCAGCCAAGATACAGGGACTAGTGTGTTCTTC.

The V gene is TRBV10-3, the J gene TRBJ1-2, with a weak D call TRBD1 (6 bases). CDR1 and CDR2 from the germline V gene are ENHRY and SYGVKD. With 0 bases removed from V and 3 bases from J, the gap between germline ends came to 11 bases. CDR3 size: 15 residues. The CDR3 DNA follows: TGTGCCATCAGTGAGTCGAGGACAGCAGACTATGGCTACACCTTC. This encodes CAISESRTADYGYTF.

The V and J genes are TRBV2 and TRBJ1-1; the D is unclear. The CDR3 is 15 amino acids. V lost 0 bases, J lost 1 base, and 9 bases lay in between. Germline loops: CDR1 SNHLY, CDR2 FYNNEI. The CDR3 nucleotides read TGTGCCAGCAGTGAAGCGAGTGCGGGGAACACTGAAGCTTTCTTT. Amino acid sequence: CASSEASAGNTEAFF.